This is a list of T cell receptor beta chains from one sample in a study of beta chain features in type 1 diabetes. Some clones are missing from TCRdb's copy, which holds only in-frame ones; the method was immunoSEQ multiplex PCR. Among some 640,000 clones listed, about an eighth were seen once. The material sequenced was naive CD4+ T cells from blood. The receptors derive from a man between 18 and 35 years old with type 1 diabetes. Each CDR3 is given with its conserved first and last residue. A D gene is named only where the DNA matches it firmly. A clone size is listed for some rows: how often the clone was seen (once, few, many), or a class if it is expanded.

V gene,D gene,clone size,J gene,CDR3 DNA,CDR3 protein
TRBV7-9,.,few,TRBJ2-1,TGTGCCAGCAGCTTGGGCAATGAGCAGTTCTTC,CASSLGNEQFF
TRBV7-2,.,.,TRBJ1-4,TGTGCCAGCAGCCTCGGGGGGACTAATGAAAAACTGTTTTTT,CASSLGGTNEKLFF
TRBV14,.,.,TRBJ1-1,TGTGCCAGCAGCCACCCATGGACGGGGAACACTGAAGCTTTCTTT,CASSHPWTGNTEAFF
TRBV29-1,.,.,TRBJ2-7,TGCAGCGTTCGCCGGATGGAGAGCTCCTACGAGCAGTACTTC,CSVRRMESSYEQYF
TRBV4-1,.,.,TRBJ2-7,TGCGCCAGCAGCCAAGATCAAGGTTCCCGGAGGCAGTACTTC,CASSQDQGSRRQYF
TRBV29-1,.,few,TRBJ1-3,TGCAGCGTTGTGCGGGAGGATAACTCTGGAAACACCATATATTTT,CSVVREDNSGNTIYF
TRBV11-3,.,.,TRBJ2-5,TGTGCCAGCAGCTTGAGAGGGGCAGAGACCCAGTACTTC,CASSLRGAETQYF
TRBV25-1,.,few,TRBJ2-7,TGTGCCAGCAGTGAGGTGGGTCGGCTCAGCTCCTACGAGCAGTACTTC,CASSEVGRLSSYEQYF
TRBV6-6,.,.,TRBJ2-3,TGTGCCAGCAGTTCAAATAGCGAGTTCACAGATACGCAGTATTTT,CASSSNSEFTDTQYF
TRBV29-1,TRBD2,few,TRBJ2-3,TGCAGCGGTAGCGGGAACACAGATACGCAGTATTTT,CSGSGNTDTQYF
TRBV19,.,.,TRBJ1-1,TGTGCCATTCGAGGGCAGCCGAACACTGAAGCTTTCTTT,CAIRGQPNTEAFF
TRBV29-1,TRBD2,few,TRBJ2-5,TGCAGTGCAGGACTAGCGGAAGATCGGGCCCAGTACTTC,CSAGLAEDRAQYF
TRBV11-2,TRBD1,.,TRBJ2-7,TGTGCCAGCAGCCCAAGGGACAGGGGAGTGGGGCAGTACTTC,CASSPRDRGVGQYF
TRBV7-2,.,.,TRBJ2-7,TGTGCCAGCAGCCCAAAGGTATCAACAGGGAGTGAGCAGTACTTC,CASSPKVSTGSEQYF
TRBV11-2,.,few,TRBJ2-2,TGTGCCAGCACCTCGACCTCCGGGGCGAACACCGGGGAGCTGTTTTTT,CASTSTSGANTGELFF
TRBV5-1,.,few,TRBJ1-1,TGCGCCAGCAGCTTGGATACAGGGCCCTACACTGAAGCTTTCTTT,CASSLDTGPYTEAFF
TRBV6-1,.,few,TRBJ1-2,TGTGCCAGCTCATCCTCTAACTATGGCTACACCTTC,CASSSSNYGYTF
TRBV28,.,.,TRBJ1-2,TGTGCCAGCGGTCGGGCGAACTATGGCTACACCTTC,CASGRANYGYTF
TRBV6-5,.,.,TRBJ2-3,TGTGCCAGCAATCTCCAGGGGGGAGCAGATACGCAGTATTTT,CASNLQGGADTQYF
TRBV4-1,.,few,TRBJ2-1,TGCGCCAGCAGCCAGCCGACTAGTTTCCAAAAAGGCGGTCGTGAGCAGTTCTTC,CASSQPTSFQKGGREQFF
TRBV7-9,TRBD2,.,TRBJ2-2,TGTGCCAGCAGCCCGAGCTGGACTAGCGGGAAATTTTTGACCGGGGAGCTGTTTTTT,CASSPSWTSGKFLTGELFF
TRBV5-1,TRBD2,.,TRBJ2-5,TGCGCCAGCAGCTCACTAGCGTTACAAGAGACCCAGTACTTC,CASSSLALQETQYF
TRBV9,.,.,TRBJ1-1,TGTGCCAGCAGCGTAGGGGTTTCGGGCACTGAAGCTTTCTTT,CASSVGVSGTEAFF
TRBV28,.,.,TRBJ1-5,TGTGCCAGCAGCGTTAGGCAGCCCCAGCATTTT,CASSVRQPQHF
TRBV29-1,TRBD1,.,TRBJ2-7,TGCAGCGTCGACAGGGGTGGGTACGAGCAGTACTTC,CSVDRGGYEQYF
TRBV4-3,TRBD1,.,TRBJ1-1,TGCGCCAGCAGCCAAGATGCGAGGGGGCTAACTGAAGCTTTCTTT,CASSQDARGLTEAFF
TRBV6-6,.,few,TRBJ2-5,TGTGCCAGCATCGCGGCTGAGACCCAGTACTTC,CASIAAETQYF
TRBV4-3,.,.,TRBJ1-2,TGCGCCAGCAGCCGGACAGAGCTAGTAGACTACACCTTC,CASSRTELVDYTF
TRBV4-1,.,few,TRBJ1-6,TGCGCCAGCAGCCAGAGTGAGTTCACCCTCCACTTT,CASSQSEFTLHF
TRBV10-3,.,few,TRBJ1-1,TGTGCCATCAGGGGTAGAGAGCAGGAGGGGGGAAGAAACACTGAAGCTTTCTTT,CAIRGREQEGGRNTEAFF
TRBV5-1,.,.,TRBJ1-2,TGCGCCAGCAGCTTTGAACAGGGAAGCTATGGCTACACCTTC,CASSFEQGSYGYTF
TRBV14,.,.,TRBJ2-7,TGTGCCAGCAGCCAAGCAACGTTGCGGTGGTACTTC,CASSQATLRWYF
TRBV29-1,.,.,TRBJ1-5,TGCAGCGTTCAAGGGCAGGGCAATCAGCCCCAGCATTTT,CSVQGQGNQPQHF
TRBV10-3,.,.,TRBJ2-3,TGTGCCATCAGTGTAGCTCTGCTACCGCCCACAGATACGCAGTATTTT,CAISVALLPPTDTQYF
TRBV5-4,.,few,TRBJ1-6,TGTGCCAGCAGCTTGTCGGGAAATCAGAATTCACCCCTCCACTTT,CASSLSGNQNSPLHF
TRBV14,.,.,TRBJ2-7,TGTGCCAGCAGCCAAGAAACATTAGCCGAGCAGTACTTC,CASSQETLAEQYF
TRBV7-2,TRBD2,few,TRBJ2-5,TGTGCCAGCAGCTTAAACGGGGGGGGCCTCCAAGAGACCCAGTACTTC,CASSLNGGGLQETQYF
TRBV5-8,.,few,TRBJ2-5,TGTGCCAGCAGCTTGCAGGGGGGAGAGACCCAGTACTTC,CASSLQGGETQYF
TRBV6-5,.,.,TRBJ1-1,TGTGCCAGCAGTTACTCGAACGGGGCTCCTAACACTGAAGCTTTCTTT,CASSYSNGAPNTEAFF
TRBV6-5,.,.,TRBJ1-2,TGTGCCAGCAGTTACTCGAAGGACAGAAGCTCCTATGGCTACACCTTC,CASSYSKDRSSYGYTF
TRBV7-6,TRBD1,few,TRBJ1-6,TGTGCCAGCAGCTTAGAGGGACAGGCGTCTTCCTCACCCCTCCACTTT,CASSLEGQASSSPLHF